Below, one T cell receptor beta chain is given with its context. The sample belongs to a study of blood T cell repertoires in COVID-19. Across the whole study: The origin of the acute and convalescent COVID-19 samples was the United States, Italy and Spain. Sample material is recorded as cDNA or gDNA derived from T cells, B-cell-depleted T cells, or PBMCs.

Authors' data handling: Estimation of nucleated cell counts was performed using reference gene primer amplification. Assay used: immunoSEQ multiplex PCR; TCRdb lists only in-frame clones, some missing. V and J calls and clone size are as listed in that table; D and trimming were resolved from the DNA. Of some 220,000 clones listed, around three quarters are singletons. The junction had 6 bases not matched to a gene; V was cut back by 5 bases and J by 4 bases. The CDR3 consists of 14 residues. Germline-derived CDR1 and CDR2 are KGHDR and SFDVKD. The clonotype originates from a woman between 65 and 79 years old with acute or convalescent COVID-19. The rearrangement joins TRBV24-1 to TRBJ1-2, with TRBD1 identical over 7 bases. What was sequenced was peripheral blood. CDR3 DNA sequence: TGTGCCACCAGTGGTGAGGGGGACAGCTATGGCTACACCTTC. Its translation is CATSGEGDSYGYTF.